This T cell receptor (beta chain) was retrieved from a study of T cells in Graves' hyperthyroidism and ophthalmopathy. TCR beta CDR3 regions were amplified from RNA transcripts. In the first-round RT-PCR of the TCR CDR3, the HTBI primer set was used. TCRdb ran MiXCR on the multiplex PCR reads and lists one entry per CDR3 protein. This sample has a few hundred thousand distinct CDR3 sequences, with approximately 16% found just once. V lost 4 bases, J lost 5 bases, and 11 bases stayed unmatched. Looked up from germline, CDR1 is GTSNPN and CDR2 is SVGIG (reference sequence). This CDR3 has 15 residues. The chain couples TRBV30 to TRBJ1-1; the match to TRBD1 covers 9 bases. The clonotype originates from a woman aged 55-75 years with Graves' ophthalmopathy. The specimen sequenced was blood. CDR3 sequence: CAWNPGTGLGTEAFF. CDR3 DNA: TGTGCCTGGAACCCCGGGACAGGGCTCGGGACTGAAGCTTTCTTT.